The sequence of this T cell receptor beta chain was determined in a study of blood T cell repertoires in COVID-19. Method: immunoSEQ multiplex PCR; TCRdb's copy keeps in-frame clones and lacks some. The repertoire holds a few hundred thousand clones, about 85% seen once, with 8.3% in the top ten. This clone was picked up one time. Either two negative PCRs, clearance, or symptom resolution qualified Cohort 3 donors as recovered. Germline lookup yields CDR1 LGHDT and CDR2 YNNKEL (reference sequence). Trimming at V came to 1 base and at J to 0 bases, leaving 3 bases not matched to a gene. The CDR3 is made up of 16 amino acids.

The chain joins TRBV3-1 (or the pseudogene TRBV3-2) to TRBJ1-3; the match to TRBD1 covers 7 bases. This receptor was obtained from a woman aged 60-75 years who had recovered from COVID-19. Sequenced sample: PBMCs or T cells enriched from blood (not recorded which). CDR3 residues: CASSQGTGLSGNTIYF. The CDR3 DNA follows: TGTGCCAGCAGCCAAGGGACAGGTCTCTCTGGAAACACCATATATTTT.